The entry that follows covers one TCR beta chain sequence. This CDR3 region has 15 residues. CDR1 is MNHEY, CDR2 SMNVEV, per germline (reference sequence). V lost 6 bases, J lost 2 bases, and 15 bases lay in between. This sample was taken from a study of CD8 T cells in Susac syndrome. Random hexamers primed reverse transcription of roughly 0.5 to 1 ug RNA. Coverage of TCR beta CDR3 amplification by immunoSEQ multiplex PCR extended to 54 Vbeta and 13 Jbeta. TCRdb itself ran the immunoSEQ multiplex PCR reads through MiXCR, one entry per CDR3 protein. The sample shows some 300,000 distinct CDR3 sequences, approximately 81% of them seen only once. The multiple sclerosis controls comprised treatment-naive patients whose relapsing-remitting disease was stable or active.

Input material: CD8+ T cells from PBMCs. This sequence joins TRBV27 and TRBJ2-3; either TRBD1 or TRBD2 may supply D (6 bases each). This sequence was found in a human donor with multiple sclerosis. In DNA, the CDR3 is TGTGCCAGCAGCACTAGGGGGAGGCACACAGATACGCAGTATTTT. This sequence encodes CASSTRGRHTDTQYF.